A selection of T cell receptor beta chains follows, all from one sample in a study of T cell repertoires in cytomegalovirus infection. Using its own MiXCR run on the reads, TCRdb lists one record per CDR3 protein. The top ten clones hold approximately 12% of a sample with 370,000 or so distinct CDR3 sequences, about 35% of them seen once. Antigens of these TCRs are unknown. The specimen comprised cultured PBMCs, sampled from culture after CMV antigen stimulation. All receptors derive from a human donor in good health (CMV status not recorded). Some clones in this sample may be carry-over from other donors' samples. Each CDR3 is given with its conserved first and last residue. The D gene is left open where the match is weak. Not all rows give a size; the values are once, few, many and, for expanded clones, a class.

>-|-|TRBJ2-4|TRBV27
TGTGCCAGCAGTCGGGTGTGGCGAGACGTCGCCAAAAACATTCAGTACTTC
CASSRVWRDVAKNIQYF
>few|TRBD2|TRBJ2-1|TRBV24-1
TGTGCCACCAGTGAAGTAGCGGGAGGGAATGAGCAGTTCTTC
CATSEVAGGNEQFF
>-|-|TRBJ2-1|TRBV20-1
TGCAGTGCTAGTGACTACAATGAGCAGTTCTTC
CSASDYNEQFF
>many|-|TRBJ1-5|TRBV27
TGTGCCAGCAGTTTTGGCGGGGTTAGGGGCAATCAGCCCCAGCATTTT
CASSFGGVRGNQPQHF
>-|TRBD1|TRBJ1-1|TRBV6-2/TRBV6-3
TGTGCCAGCAGTAAACAGGGGGCTTACACTGAAGCTTTCTTT
CASSKQGAYTEAFF
>-|TRBD1|TRBJ1-6|TRBV11-3
TGTGCCAGCAGCTCCTGGGACAGGGGTTCACCCCTCCACTTT
CASSSWDRGSPLHF
>-|-|TRBJ2-1|TRBV6-2/TRBV6-3
TGTGCCAGCAGTTCATCCGAGTACCGGCGGGTCTCCTACAATGAGCAGTTCTTC
CASSSSEYRRVSYNEQFF
>many|-|TRBJ1-2|TRBV7-2
TGTGCCAGCAGCTTTCAGGCAAACTATGGCTACACCTTC
CASSFQANYGYTF
>-|-|TRBJ1-2|TRBV4-1
TGCGCCAGCAGCCCCACCGGGACGGATCTCTATGGCTACACCTTC
CASSPTGTDLYGYTF
>many|-|TRBJ2-7|TRBV7-2
TGTGCCAGCAGCTTTGACGGGGCCTACGAGCAGTACTTC
CASSFDGAYEQYF
>few|-|TRBJ2-3|TRBV9
TGTGCCAGCAGCGTAGCGGCTCCAGATACGCAGTATTTT
CASSVAAPDTQYF
>-|-|TRBJ2-1|TRBV4-1
TGCGCCAGCAGCCAAGAGCCTGAGAATGAGCAGTTCTTC
CASSQEPENEQFF
>-|-|TRBJ2-5|TRBV28
TGTGCCAGCACCGGACAAGAGACCCAGTACTTC
CASTGQETQYF
>few|TRBD2|TRBJ2-1|TRBV6-5
TGTGCCAGCAGTCAGACATCGTCCGGGACTAGCCCCAATGAGCAGTTCTTC
CASSQTSSGTSPNEQFF
>-|TRBD1|TRBJ1-4|TRBV10-3
TGTGCCATGAGGGACAGGCGGCGTGAAAAACTGTTTTTT
CAMRDRRREKLFF
>few|TRBD1|TRBJ2-3|TRBV7-2
TGTGCCAGCAGCTTAGAGAGGACAGGTAGCACAGATACGCAGTATTTT
CASSLERTGSTDTQYF
>few|TRBD1|TRBJ1-6|TRBV25-1
TGTGCCAGCAGTGACGCGGGACAGGGGGTGTCTTCACCCCTCCACTTT
CASSDAGQGVSSPLHF
>-|-|TRBJ2-7|TRBV4-1
TGCGCCAGCAGCCAAGTCGGTCGCTACGAGCAGTACTTC
CASSQVGRYEQYF
>-|-|TRBJ2-5|TRBV7-2
TGTGCCAGCAGCCGCGGTCCGGGACGGGAGACCCAGTACTTC
CASSRGPGRETQYF
>once|-|TRBJ2-7|TRBV28
TGTGCCAGCAGTTTGATACAGAGCTCCTACGAGCAGTACTTC
CASSLIQSSYEQYF
>few|TRBD2|TRBJ2-1|TRBV5-5
TGTGCCAGCAGCTCGAGCGGGAACCCCTACAATGAGCAGTTCTTC
CASSSSGNPYNEQFF
>once|TRBD1|TRBJ2-1|TRBV20-1
TGCAGTGCTAGCCCCAGGGGGCAAAGCCGGGCTTACAATGAGCAGTTCTTC
CSASPRGQSRAYNEQFF
>-|-|TRBJ2-1|TRBV4-3
TGCGCCAGCAGCCGCGACTCCTGGTCGGGTGAGCAGTTCTTC
CASSRDSWSGEQFF
>few|TRBD2|TRBJ2-1|TRBV10-3
TGTGCCATCAGTGATGGGGGACTAGCGGGATCCACCCCGTTCTTC
CAISDGGLAGSTPFF
>-|-|TRBJ1-3|TRBV30
TGTGCCTGGGGCCACTCTGGAAACACCATATATTTT
CAWGHSGNTIYF
>many|-|TRBJ2-1|TRBV7-8
TGTGCCAGCAGCTTTCTGGTCTCCGGCAAGGAGCAGTTCTTC
CASSFLVSGKEQFF
>many|-|TRBJ2-6|TRBV6-2/TRBV6-3
TGTGCCAGCAGTCAGAAGAGGGGGGCAGGGGCCAACGTCCTGACTTTC
CASSQKRGAGANVLTF
>few|-|TRBJ2-1|TRBV11-2
TGTGCCAGCAGCACCAGTAACAATGAGCAGTTCTTC
CASSTSNNEQFF
>-|-|TRBJ2-5|TRBV19
TGTGCCAGTAGTAACCCCCCCGGCCTAGAGACCCAGTACTTC
CASSNPPGLETQYF
>few|-|TRBJ1-1|TRBV20-1
TGCAGTGCTAGAGATACGCGCCCGGGGAGTAGTGGGACTGAAGCTTTCTTT
CSARDTRPGSSGTEAFF
>few|TRBD1|TRBJ2-1|TRBV19
TGTGCCAGCGGACAGGGGGCAAATGAGCAGTTCTTC
CASGQGANEQFF
>-|-|TRBJ1-1|TRBV19
TGTGCCAGTTTCCCGGGTTGGAGAAACACTGAAGCTTTCTTT
CASFPGWRNTEAFF
>-|-|TRBJ2-2|TRBV7-9
TGTGCCAGCAGCTTAGTATTTCGGGCGAACACCGGGGAGCTGTTTTTT
CASSLVFRANTGELFF
>-|-|TRBJ2-1|TRBV7-6
TGTGCCAGCAGCCCTGCGAATGAGCAGTTCTTC
CASSPANEQFF
>many|TRBD2|TRBJ2-3|TRBV7-2
TGTGCCAGCAGCGAACAGGGGCGGGGATCTAGCGGGGGACCTTGGGCAGATACGCAGTATTTT
CASSEQGRGSSGGPWADTQYF
>-|-|TRBJ1-1|TRBV27
TGTGCCAGCAGTTTACGGGACCGACCGAACACTGAAGCTTTCTTT
CASSLRDRPNTEAFF
>-|TRBD2|TRBJ2-7|TRBV7-2
TGTGCCAGCAGCTTAGTAGTCGCCGGGACTAGCGGGAGGGTTCCCTACGAGCAGTACTTC
CASSLVVAGTSGRVPYEQYF
>-|TRBD2|TRBJ2-1|TRBV4-3
TGCGCCAGCAGCCAAGTGCATAGCGGGAGGAATGAGCAGTTCTTC
CASSQVHSGRNEQFF
>many|-|TRBJ2-1|TRBV7-2
TGTGCCAGCAGCTTAAGCCGGGGAGCGAACTACGGCGACAATGAGCAGTTCTTC
CASSLSRGANYGDNEQFF
>-|TRBD2|TRBJ2-2|TRBV19
TGTGCCAGTACCCCACTAGCGACGAACACCGGGGAGCTGTTTTTT
CASTPLATNTGELFF
>-|-|TRBJ2-7|TRBV28
TGTGCCAGCAGTCCGGACGGCGGCGGACCCGTCGAGCAGTACTTC
CASSPDGGGPVEQYF
>few|-|TRBJ2-2|TRBV5-4
TGTGCCAGCAGCTTGTTCGAGGGAGCCGGCACCGGGGAGCTGTTTTTT
CASSLFEGAGTGELFF
>-|-|TRBJ2-7|TRBV28
TGTGCCAGCAGTTTATGGTCCGAGCCGGTATACGAGCAGTACTTC
CASSLWSEPVYEQYF
>-|-|TRBJ2-5|TRBV5-4
TGTGCCAGCAGTACCCCTTCGGGCACGGAGACCCAGTACTTC
CASSTPSGTETQYF